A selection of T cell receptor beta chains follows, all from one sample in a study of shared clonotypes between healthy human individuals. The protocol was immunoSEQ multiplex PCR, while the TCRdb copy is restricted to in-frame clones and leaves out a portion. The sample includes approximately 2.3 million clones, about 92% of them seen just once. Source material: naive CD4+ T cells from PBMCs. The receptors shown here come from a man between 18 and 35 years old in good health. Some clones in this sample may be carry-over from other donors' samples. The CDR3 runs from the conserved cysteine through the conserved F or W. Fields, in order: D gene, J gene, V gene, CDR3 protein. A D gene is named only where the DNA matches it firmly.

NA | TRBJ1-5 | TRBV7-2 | CASSLSRDNQPQHF
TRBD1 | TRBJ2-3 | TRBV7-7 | CASSLGPRTGNTDTQYF
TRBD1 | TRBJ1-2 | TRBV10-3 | CAITSFGQGDGYTF
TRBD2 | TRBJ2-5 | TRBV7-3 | CASSFSTSGETQYF
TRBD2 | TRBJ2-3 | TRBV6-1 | CASSVIGRGDTQYF
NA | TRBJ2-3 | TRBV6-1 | CASTLVRPDTQYF
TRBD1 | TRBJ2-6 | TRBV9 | CASSVGQGFSGANVLTF
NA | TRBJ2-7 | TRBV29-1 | CSALRSKPGPLEQYF
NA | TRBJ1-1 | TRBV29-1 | CSEQRTENTEAFF
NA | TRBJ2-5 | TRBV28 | CASSYGTLSQTQYF
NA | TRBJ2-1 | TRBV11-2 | CASSLDIGSENEQFF
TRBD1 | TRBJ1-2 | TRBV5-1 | CASSFQGAQGGYTF
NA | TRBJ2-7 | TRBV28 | CASSPPRISYEQYF
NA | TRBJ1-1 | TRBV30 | CAWSVRGDTEAFF
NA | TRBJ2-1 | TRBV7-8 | CASSLTSWDNEQFF
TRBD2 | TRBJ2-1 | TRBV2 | CASREREVTYNEQFF
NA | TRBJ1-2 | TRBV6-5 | CASSPVGSNYGYTF
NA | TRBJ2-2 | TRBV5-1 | CASRNYRALNTGELFF
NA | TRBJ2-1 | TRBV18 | CASSPFIGTFDEQFF
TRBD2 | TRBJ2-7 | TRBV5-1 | CASSPGGGETYEQYF
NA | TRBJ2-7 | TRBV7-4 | CASSLIGPQFSYEQYF
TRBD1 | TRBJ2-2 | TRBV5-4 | CASSLGTGNTGELFF
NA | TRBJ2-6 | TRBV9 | CASSVVGSGANVLTF
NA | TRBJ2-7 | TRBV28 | CASRKRTYTSYEQYF
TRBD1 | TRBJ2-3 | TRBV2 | CASGDRVGTDTQYF
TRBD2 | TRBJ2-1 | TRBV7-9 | CASSLGLARDEQFF
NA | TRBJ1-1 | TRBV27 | CASRRAVQRNTEAFF
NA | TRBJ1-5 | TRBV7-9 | CASSLAGTGNQPQHF
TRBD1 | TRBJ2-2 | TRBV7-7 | CASSRQGGELFF
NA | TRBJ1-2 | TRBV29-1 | CSVITGDRYTF
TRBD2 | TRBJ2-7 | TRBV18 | CASSTYGGGDEQYF
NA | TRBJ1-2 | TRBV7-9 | CASSLEAGKVYGYTF
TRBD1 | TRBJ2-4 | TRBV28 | CASSLKPGQGALAKNIQYF
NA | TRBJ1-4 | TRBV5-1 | CASSSTGREEKLFF
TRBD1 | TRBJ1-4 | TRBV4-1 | CASSVNRGGLDEKLFF
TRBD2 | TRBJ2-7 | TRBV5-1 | CASSQRGPSYEQYF
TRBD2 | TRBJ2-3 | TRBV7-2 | CASSPVSGPGTDTQYF
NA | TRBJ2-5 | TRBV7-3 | CASSRGQQETQYF
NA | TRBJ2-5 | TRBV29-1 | CSVGGETQYF
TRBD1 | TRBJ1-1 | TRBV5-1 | CASSLRGQGMNTEAFF
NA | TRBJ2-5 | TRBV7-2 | CASSFSHGASQETQYF
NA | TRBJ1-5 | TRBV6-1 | CASKQPSGSNQPQHF
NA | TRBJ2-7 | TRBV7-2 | CASSRRPTGHTAYEQYF
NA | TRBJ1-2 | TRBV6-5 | CASSPGTRLAVGYTF
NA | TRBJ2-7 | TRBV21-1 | CASSPRTSGLLRFSYEQYF